The 14 T cell receptor beta chains in this list originate from one sample, sequenced in a study of CD8 T cells in Susac syndrome. RNA totalling about 0.45 to 1 ug underwent reverse transcription with random hexamers. TCRdb fed the immunoSEQ multiplex PCR reads into MiXCR, producing one record per CDR3 protein. The sample shows hundreds of thousands of distinct CDR3 sequences, almost 97% of them seen only once. Sequenced input: CD4+ T cells from PBMCs. These receptors all stem from a human donor with Susac syndrome.

The chain has TRBV25-1 and TRBJ1-1, with TRBD1 identical over 7 bases. The CDR3 has 12 residues. V gave up 1 base and J gave up 9 bases; unmatched junction bases: 2. CDR1 is MGHDK and CDR2 is SYGVNS in the germline V gene. The CDR3 region has the DNA TGTGCCAGCAGTGAATGGGACAGAAAAGCTTTCTTT. It codes for CASSEWDRKAFF.

V gene TRBV12-3 or TRBV12-4 combines with J gene TRBJ2-3, with 8 bases matching TRBD2. J lost 2 bases, V lost 5 bases, and 6 bases had no gene match. CDR3 size: 15 residues. The CDR3 loop reads CASSPTSGPTDTQYF. The CDR3 coding sequence is TGTGCCAGCAGTCCCACTAGCGGACCCACAGATACGCAGTATTTT.

The chain recombines TRBV6-5 with TRBJ2-1, with TRBD1 as a possible D gene (5 bases). From germline, CDR1 is MNHEY and CDR2 SVGAGI. V was clipped by 4 bases and J by 6 bases, with 22 bases between them. This CDR3 has 17 residues. The CDR3 region has the DNA TGTGCCAGCAGTTCCATGACTTTGTTTCGACAGCCCAATGAGCAGTTCTTC. As protein: CASSSMTLFRQPNEQFF.

The V gene is TRBV4-2, the J gene TRBJ2-7, with 15 bases that match TRBD2. The CDR3 is 19 residues long. The V segment lost 0 bases and the J segment 4 bases; nucleotides outside the gene matches: 10. Germline-derived CDR1 and CDR2 are LGHNA and YNFKEQ. This CDR3 is CASSQDRDGTSGRRYEQYF. The DNA for the CDR3 is TGTGCCAGCAGCCAAGATCGGGATGGGACTAGCGGGAGGCGATACGAGCAGTACTTC.

The V gene is TRBV15, the J gene TRBJ1-1; D is unresolved. The CDR3 is 17 residues long. From germline, CDR1 is LNHNV and CDR2 YYDKDF (reference sequence). The V and J ends lost 0 bases and 0 bases respectively, with 14 bases between them. CDR3 in amino acids: CATSRDHLDPLNTEAFF. The DNA of the CDR3 is TGTGCCACCAGCAGAGATCACCTGGACCCTCTGAACACTGAAGCTTTCTTT. The full variable domain, completed using reference TRBV15 and TRBJ1-1, is DAMVIQNPRYQVTQFGKPVTLSCSQTLNHNVMYWYQQKSSQAPKLLFHYYDKDFNNEADTPDNFQSRRPNTSFCFLDIRSPGLGDTAMYLCATSRDHLDPLNTEAFFGQGTRLTVV.

The chain links TRBV20-1 to TRBJ2-7; 9 bases line up with TRBD1. CDR3 size: 13 residues. The junction had 4 bases not matched to a gene; V was cut back by 4 bases and J by 3 bases. Germline V gene lookup returns CDR1 DFQATT and CDR2 SNEGSKA (reference sequence). The DNA of the CDR3 is TGCAGTGCTACCTGGGACAGGGTCTACGAGCAGTACTTC. As protein: CSATWDRVYEQYF.

V usage is TRBV5-4 and J usage is TRBJ2-5; TRBD2 matches at 7 bases. CDR3 length: 16 amino acids. Germline V gene data show CDR1 as SGHNT and CDR2 as YYREEE (reference sequence). The trim removed 4 bases at V and 1 base at J, leaving 10 bases unmatched. Here the CDR3 DNA reads TGTGCCAGCAGCCCGCGGGGGAGGGACTTCCAAGAGACCCAGTACTTC. Protein product: CASSPRGRDFQETQYF.

The V gene is TRBV6-2 or TRBV6-3, the J gene TRBJ2-3; 7 bases map to TRBD2. V lost 2 bases and J lost 1; bases outside the gene matches: 9. The germline CDR1 and CDR2 sequences are MNHEY and SVGEGT. The CDR3 is made up of 17 amino acids. CDR3 coding DNA: TGTGCCAGCAGTTACGAGGCTAGCGGATTACGCACAGATACGCAGTATTTT. Its protein is CASSYEASGLRTDTQYF.

This clonotype was counted only a few times. The CDR3 is CASSARTSGGEQYF. CDR3 bases: TGTGCCAGCAGCGCTAGGACTAGCGGAGGCGAGCAGTACTTC. The chain uses TRBV9 and TRBJ2-7; TRBD2 matches at 10 bases. V lost 3 bases to trimming and J lost 6 bases; unmatched junction nucleotides: 6. The CDR3 is 14 residues long. Germline assignment: CDR1 SGDLS and CDR2 YYNGEE.

The chain links TRBV6-2 or TRBV6-3 to TRBJ2-1, with TRBD2 matching 15 bases. The V and J ends lost 5 bases and 10 bases, in that order; junction bases with no gene match: 9. The CDR3 is 16 amino acids. Germline V CDR1 and CDR2: MNHEY, SVGEGT. The CDR3 DNA is TGTGCCAGCAGTGACCCGGGACTAGCGGGAGGCAAAGAGCAGTTCTTC. Translation: CASSDPGLAGGKEQFF.

This chain uses TRBV15 with TRBJ2-3; no clear D. The germline V and J ends were trimmed by 8 bases and 0 bases, with 12 bases remaining between them. The CDR3 has 14 residues. Germline V lookup: CDR1 LNHNV, CDR2 YYDKDF (reference sequence). As DNA, the CDR3 is TGTGCCACCCGACCCACCGATAGCACAGATACGCAGTATTTT. Protein product: CATRPTDSTDTQYF.

The CDR3 DNA reads TGTGCCAGCAGCTTAGCGGTCTATGAGCAGTTCTTC. It specifies CASSLAVYEQFF. The chain carries TRBV7-9 and TRBJ2-1; D gene ambiguous. CDR1 is SEHNR, CDR2 FQNEAQ, per germline (reference sequence). The CDR3 covers 12 residues. V was clipped by 0 bases and J by 8 bases, with 5 bases between them.

The chain uses TRBV18 and TRBJ2-7, with TRBD1 as a possible D gene (5 bases). Germline V lookup: CDR1 KGHSH, CDR2 LQKENI. The CDR3 spans 15 residues. V shed 3 bases and J shed 4 bases, with 16 bases lying between them. This chain's CDR3 is CASSPYGQHQYEQYF. CDR3 coding DNA: TGTGCCAGCTCACCCTACGGACAACATCAATACGAGCAGTACTTC.

The chain combines TRBV7-6 with TRBJ2-7; D is undetermined. The CDR3 extends over 12 amino acids. The germline V gene encodes CDR1 SGHVS and CDR2 FNYEAQ. Trimming shortened V by 1 base and J by 6 bases, and 7 bases separated the two germline ends. The CDR3 sequence is CASSLVDGEQYF. CDR3 DNA: TGTGCCAGCAGCTTAGTGGACGGCGAGCAGTACTTC.